This T cell receptor (beta chain) was sequenced for a study of OX40 agonist ivuxolimab in advanced cancers. As for the study more broadly: Ivuxolimab was a fully human IgG2 agonistic monoclonal antibody targeting the costimulatory receptor OX40 (CD134). Intravenous ivuxolimab was administered to patients every 2 weeks at six dose levels: 0.01, 0.1, 0.3, 1.5, 3 and 10 mg/kg. Of the roughly 52 dose-escalation patients, hepatocellular carcinoma was present in about 20, melanoma in approximately 15, renal cell carcinoma in 9 and head and neck cancer in 9. In the dose-escalation cohort, 82.7% of patients were male, and the mean age was about 55 years, with a range of about 20 to 90. Patients were allowed to have had prior anti-PD-1, anti-PD-L1 or anti-CTLA-4 therapy, and less than 45% of the dose-escalation patients had previously received checkpoint inhibitors. Partial responses occurred in three dose-escalation patients: two with cutaneous melanoma and one with hepatocellular carcinoma. Peripheral TCRbeta sequencing was intended to test whether TCR sequence diversity was altered and clonal T-cell expansion was caused by ivuxolimab. The paper covers the monotherapy dose-escalation part of the phase I ivuxolimab trial, which included N ≈ 54 patients. General conclusions and limits of the study: The antigen specificity of the peripheral T cells that underwent clonal expansion was not determined. At doses from 0.1 to 3.0 mg/kg, clonal expansion was seen in both CD4+ and CD8+ blood T cells between baseline and week 6. Low levels of normalized T-cell clonal expansion were also seen in some patients who did not respond. In partial responders in the 0.1-3.0 mg/kg groups, normalized peripheral clonal expansion was found to be among the lowest, especially among CD8+ T cells. On average, CD8+ T cells showed more expanded clones than CD4+ T cells after ivuxolimab.

Genomic DNA was extracted from sorted cells for sequencing of the TCRbeta CDR3 region. The immunoSEQ Assay was used for sequencing of TCRbeta CDR3 regions. This is the immuneACCESS table as TCRdb keeps it, with only in-frame sequences that have V and J called. A part of the clones is gone; compared with another copy, unresolved V genes explain less than half, and the rest is unexplained. This sample lists about 68,000 clones; 82% were detected once. The ten largest clonotypes hold approximately 11% of the sample. As to this clone: Its binding antigen is unknown. Qualities for individual bases were not recorded, and no much larger clone is one base off.

Patients with a history of autoimmune disease or receiving systemic immunosuppression were excluded from the trial. Peripheral blood for TCR sequencing was drawn from every dose cohort at baseline, at cycle 4 day 1 and at cycle 7 day 1. Samples were obtained from an open-label, multicenter, first-in-human phase I dose-escalation trial of ivuxolimab. Adults with locally advanced or metastatic melanoma, renal cell, hepatocellular, or head and neck squamous cell carcinoma were enrolled in the trial. Before TCR sequencing, CD4+ T cells and CD8+ T cells from peripheral blood were sorted into separate populations. From the cysteine through the valine, the CDR3 covers 14 amino acids. Left in the record is the CDR3 DNA by itself, 42 bases read in frame from the first base. CDR1 and CDR2 (MNHNS, SASEGT) derive from the germline V gene. Ends trimmed: V by 9 bases, J by 0 bases; bases unmatched to a gene: 8.

The rearranged segments are TRBV6-1 and TRBJ2-7, with 7 bases matching TRBD1. Sequencing used CD4+ or CD8+ T cells sorted from blood, obtained in a trial of the OX40 agonist ivuxolimab. The sequence was collected from an adult with an advanced solid tumor such as melanoma, head and neck, liver or kidney cancer. The DNA sequence follows: TGTGCCAGTCGCGACAGGGTTAGCTCCTACGAGCAGTACGTC. It translates as CASRDRVSSYEQYV.